One T cell receptor (beta chain) is described in this entry. Its target is not known. The sample belongs to a study of cytomegalovirus exposure and HLA in healthy donors. Study summary: Some 85 million unique TCRs from HLA-typed donors were held in an early data release.

J lost 6 bases, V lost 4 bases, and 11 bases had no gene match. Germline V lookup: CDR1 MNHEY, CDR2 SVGAGI. The CDR3 is 15 amino acids. This PCR relied on a set of 60 Vbeta primers and 13 Jbeta primers. The repertoire was sequenced with immunoSEQ multiplex PCR; TCRdb's copy has only in-frame clones and lacks some. The repertoire shows tens of thousands of clones; the top ten hold around 1.6%. Findings and limits, study-wide: For most subjects, TCR beta sequences were reported to predict HLA-A and HLA-B alleles with accuracy. TCR beta V- and J-gene trimming was later associated with a missense DCLRE1C variant. Sequencing had likely introduced a cluster of highly shared sequence variants as an artifact.

The genes are TRBV6-5 and TRBJ2-7; 8 bases are a match to TRBD1. Sequenced: PBMCs. The source of this sequence is a woman younger than 45 in good health and CMV-seronegative. The CDR3 reads CASSFSGTGLGEQYF. The CDR3 DNA reads TGTGCCAGCAGTTTTTCCGGGACAGGCCTCGGCGAGCAGTACTTC.